Presented here are 22 T cell receptor beta chains from one specimen sequenced in a study of blood T cell repertoires in COVID-19. The data were produced by immunoSEQ multiplex PCR, yet TCRdb's version contains in-frame clones alone and is incomplete. The table has some 120,000 clones, over 80% seen once; the top ten hold 1.5% to 2%. The specimen sequenced was peripheral blood. These receptors came from a man between 65 and 79 years old with acute or convalescent COVID-19.

This clone was detected only once. V and J are TRBV27 and TRBJ1-2; 8 nucleotides match TRBD1. V dropped 5 bases and J dropped 5; count of bases not matched to a gene: 10. CDR1 and CDR2 (germline): MNHEY, SMNVEV (reference sequence). The CDR3 contains 15 residues. As DNA, the CDR3 is TGTGCCAGCAGTACCCGGGACAGGCCTATATATGGCTACACCTTC. Translating it yields CASSTRDRPIYGYTF.

The chain uses TRBV5-1 and TRBJ1-1; 7 bases map to TRBD1. Trimming removed 6 bases from V and 2 bases from J; junction bases left unmatched: 7. This CDR3 region has 14 residues. Germline values: CDR1 SGHRS, CDR2 YFSETQ. The CDR3 DNA sequence: TGCGCCAGCACAGCCGGGACAGCTAACACTGAAGCTTTCTTT. It translates to CASTAGTANTEAFF.

The chain links TRBV12-3 or TRBV12-4 to TRBJ1-2; D is uncertain. The V and J ends lost 5 bases and 2 bases respectively, with 6 bases between them. The CDR3 has 12 amino acids. CDR3 nucleotide sequence: TGTGCCAGCAGTGGCCCAAACTATGGCTACACCTTC. As protein: CASSGPNYGYTF.

The V call is TRBV11-1, the J call TRBJ1-1, with D maybe TRBD1 (5 bases). This CDR3 is 16 amino acids long. The V gene lost 3 bases and the J gene lost 6 bases, with 20 bases spanning the gap. The germline V gene has CDR1 SGHAT and CDR2 FQDESV (reference sequence). This chain's CDR3 is CASSLSSGLVRAEAFF. The CDR3 DNA reads as TGTGCCAGCAGCTTGTCATCAGGGTTGGTAAGGGCTGAAGCTTTCTTT.

This clone has a handful of counts. V usage is TRBV2 and J usage is TRBJ1-4; possibly TRBD1 for D (5 bases). The germline CDR1 and CDR2 sequences are SNHLY and FYNNEI. V lost 6 bases and J 3 bases, leaving 17 bases between the germline ends. The CDR3 has 16 residues. The CDR3 DNA follows: TGTGCCAGCAGGAAGATTAGGGGCCTGGCTAATGAAAAACTGTTTTTT. This translates into CASRKIRGLANEKLFF.

The J gene is TRBJ1-6, the V gene TRBV10-2, with D perhaps matching TRBD1 (5 bases). Germline values: CDR1 WSHSY, CDR2 SAAADI. The V and J ends lost 2 bases and 9 bases respectively, with 11 bases between them. This CDR3 comprises 14 residues. The CDR3 is CASSEGRATSPLHF. The CDR3 DNA follows: TGCGCCAGCAGTGAGGGCAGGGCTACTTCACCCCTCCACTTT.

This clone was picked up one time. The genes are TRBV2 and TRBJ1-1; possible D gene TRBD1, 6 bases. The CDR3 sequence is 14 residues long. With 6 bases removed from V and 2 bases from J, the gap between germline ends came to 13 bases. CDR1 is SNHLY and CDR2 is FYNNEI in the germline V gene. The CDR3 region has the DNA TGTGCCAGCAGGAAGACAGGACGAAACACTGAAGCTTTCTTT. Its protein product is CASRKTGRNTEAFF.

The CDR3 DNA reads as TGTGCCAGCAGTCTACCTGACGAGCAGTACTTC. Protein sequence: CASSLPDEQYF. J is TRBJ2-7 and V is TRBV2; unclear D gene. There are 11 residues in the CDR3. Germline V CDR1 and CDR2: SNHLY, FYNNEI. Trimming removed 5 bases at V and 5 bases at J, with 7 bases between.

V usage is TRBV11-1 and J usage is TRBJ1-6; TRBD1 matches at 8 bases. V was pared by 6 bases and J by 6 bases, with 1 base of the junction left unmatched. The CDR3 runs to 13 residues. In germline, CDR1 is SGHAT, CDR2 FQDESV (reference sequence). The CDR3 DNA reads as TGTGCCAGCAGAGGACAGGGTAATTCACCCCTCCACTTT. It is translated as CASRGQGNSPLHF.

The chain joins TRBV15 to TRBJ2-1; possibly TRBD1 for D (6 bases). Germline V gives CDR1 LNHNV, CDR2 YYDKDF (reference sequence). Between the trimmed V and J ends, which lost 0 bases and 10 bases, there was a span of 13 bases. CDR3 length: 14 residues. The CDR3 nucleotides are TGTGCCACCAGCAGAGATTCGGGAAGGGGGGAGCAGTTCTTC. Protein product: CATSRDSGRGEQFF. Together with reference TRBV15 and TRBJ2-1, the CDR3 gives the full variable domain: DAMVIQNPRYQVTQFGKPVTLSCSQTLNHNVMYWYQQKSSQAPKLLFHYYDKDFNNEADTPDNFQSRRPNTSFCFLDIRSPGLGDTAMYLCATSRDSGRGEQFFGPGTRLTVL.

The chain employs TRBV11-3 and TRBJ2-1; maybe TRBD1 (6 bases). Trimming shortened V by 8 bases and J by 7 bases, and 15 bases separated the two germline ends. Germline CDR1 reads SGHNT; CDR2 reads YENEEA. The CDR3 is 13 residues long. The CDR3 nucleotides read TGTGCCAGCTCATCACAGGGTGCGAATGAGCAGTTCTTC. This gives the protein CASSSQGANEQFF.

The chain has TRBV2 and TRBJ2-5; TRBD1 agrees at 8 bases. Germline trimming cut 4 bases from V and 2 bases from J; bases unmatched to any gene: 9. The CDR3 is 16 amino acids. Germline values: CDR1 SNHLY, CDR2 FYNNEI. The CDR3 DNA sequence: TGTGCCAGCAGTGCTCACCCGACAGGGGTACAAGAGACCCAGTACTTC. Protein product: CASSAHPTGVQETQYF.

The V and J genes are TRBV28 and TRBJ1-1, with D maybe TRBD1 (5 bases). Germline V gene sequence: CDR1 MDHEN, CDR2 SYDVKM. The CDR3 loop spans 14 amino acids. V was pared by 5 bases and J by 3 bases, with 13 bases between. The CDR3 protein is CASSAGGADTEAFF. DNA of the CDR3: TGTGCCAGCAGTGCCGGCGGGGCAGACACTGAAGCTTTCTTT.

This chain joins TRBV7-8 and TRBJ2-7; D unclear. Deletions cut 4 bases from V and 2 bases from J, with 12 bases between. The CDR3 is 14 residues long. Germline values: CDR1 SGHVS, CDR2 FQNEAQ. This chain's CDR3 is CASSYRVLTYEQYF. DNA of the CDR3: TGTGCCAGCAGCTACCGGGTTTTGACCTACGAGCAGTACTTC.

The V gene is TRBV9, the J gene TRBJ2-2; weak D call: TRBD2 (5 bases). Germline CDR1 is SGDLS and CDR2 is YYNGEE. The CDR3 sequence is 15 residues long. Trimming removed 4 bases from V and 7 bases from J, with 17 bases in between. The CDR3 here is CASSLAGTGSGELFF. The CDR3 DNA follows: TGTGCCAGCAGCTTGGCAGGTACGGGAAGCGGGGAGCTGTTTTTT.

V is TRBV2 and J is TRBJ1-2; D not certain. The CDR3 covers 15 residues. CDR1 and CDR2 from the germline V gene are SNHLY and FYNNEI. Trimming shortened V by 2 bases and J by 3 bases, and 13 bases separated the two germline ends. DNA for the CDR3: TGTGCCAGCAGTGAACTGAGGGTCATTGACTATGGCTACACCTTC. Translated: CASSELRVIDYGYTF.

The V call is TRBV6-5, the J call TRBJ1-1; 7 nucleotides match TRBD1. V lost 5 bases and J lost 0; bases outside the gene matches: 6. The CDR3 loop spans 15 amino acids. The germline gives CDR1 MNHEY, CDR2 SVGAGI. CDR3 sequence (DNA): TGTGCCAGCAGTCAGTCGGACAGGATGAACACTGAAGCTTTCTTT. Its protein is CASSQSDRMNTEAFF.

Only a few counts were recorded for this clone. The chain employs TRBV28 and TRBJ1-4, with D possibly matching TRBD1 (6 bases). This CDR3 comprises 14 residues. Trimming removed 6 bases at V and 3 bases at J, with 11 bases between. Per germline, CDR1 MDHEN and CDR2 SYDVKM. The CDR3 loop reads CASRGDKANEKLFF. In DNA, the CDR3 is TGTGCCAGCAGAGGGGACAAGGCTAATGAAAAACTGTTTTTT.

The table lists this clone with a few counts. This chain links TRBV4-2 with TRBJ2-2, with 9 bases that match TRBD2. V was pared by 4 bases and J by 3 bases, with 6 bases of the junction left unmatched. The CDR3 extends over 16 amino acids. CDR1 LGHNA and CDR2 YNFKEQ come from the germline V gene. The CDR3 DNA is TGTGCCAGCAGCCCCCGAGTAGCGGGGGACACCGGGGAGCTGTTTTTT. Amino acid sequence: CASSPRVAGDTGELFF.

This chain joins TRBV11-1 and TRBJ1-6, with 9 bases fitting TRBD1. With V trimmed by 5 bases and J by 7 bases, 6 bases remained unmatched. The CDR3 spans 15 residues. The germline V gene encodes CDR1 SGHAT and CDR2 FQDESV (reference sequence). The CDR3 region has the DNA TGTGCCAGCAGCCTGGGGGACAGGGAAAATTCACCCCTCCACTTT. Its translation is CASSLGDRENSPLHF.

This clone was recorded once. J is TRBJ2-5 and V is TRBV18; 9 bases are shared with TRBD2. CDR3 length: 15 residues. V was clipped by 5 bases and J by 5 bases; unmatched bases: 9. The germline gives CDR1 KGHSH, CDR2 LQKENI. The CDR3 sequence is CASSEFAGGPETQYF. DNA of the CDR3: TGTGCCAGCTCAGAATTTGCGGGGGGGCCGGAGACCCAGTACTTC.

The genes are TRBV5-1 and TRBJ2-2, with 12 bases identical to TRBD2. This CDR3 spans 16 amino acids. Germline V CDR1 and CDR2: SGHRS, YFSETQ. V dropped 4 bases and J dropped 7; count of bases not matched to a gene: 8. Here the CDR3 reads CASSPTSGGRGGELFF. CDR3 DNA: TGCGCCAGCAGCCCAACTAGCGGGGGGCGTGGCGGGGAGCTGTTTTTT.